This entry lists 10 T cell receptor beta chains sequenced from one sample in a study of blood T cells in healthy people across ages. A second 7 to 11 cycle PCR used barcoded and J-beta primers. One entry per CDR3 protein, called by TCRdb with MiXCR from the 5' RACE reads. The table includes 750,000 to 950,000 distinct CDR3 sequences, 25% to 30% detected once. These data were also reused for a study on T cells of mothers and their children.

Sequencing was done on a sample of blood. These receptors were collected from a middle-aged woman in good health.

This clonotype was detected only a few times. The rearrangement uses TRBV27 and TRBJ2-7, with D perhaps matching TRBD2 (7 bases). This CDR3 region has 15 residues. Germline loops: CDR1 MNHEY, CDR2 SMNVEV (reference sequence). V was pared by 3 bases and J by 3 bases, with 15 bases between. CDR3 in amino acids: CASSLRGGELYEQYF. In nucleotides, the CDR3 is TGTGCCAGCAGTTTGAGGGGGGGTGAACTCTACGAGCAGTACTTC.

The chain employs TRBV15 and TRBJ1-1; possibly TRBD1 for D (6 bases). CDR3 size: 14 residues. V gave up 1 base and J gave up 4 bases, with 10 bases separating them. CDR1 LNHNV and CDR2 YYDKDF come from the germline V gene (reference sequence). The CDR3 loop reads CATSRAGGATEAFF. DNA of the CDR3: TGTGCCACCAGCAGAGCGGGGGGGGCCACTGAAGCTTTCTTT.

Regarding this clonotype: A read error may explain this, as a much larger clone is one base away. The V gene is TRBV28, the J gene TRBJ2-7; perhaps TRBD1 as D (6 bases). Germline V gives CDR1 MDHEN, CDR2 SYDVKM. There are 14 residues in the CDR3. V lost 6 bases and J lost 3, with 15 bases in between. The CDR3 sequence is CASRGGGRGYEQYF. Here the CDR3 DNA reads TGTGCCAGCAGGGGTGGAGGCAGGGGCTACGAGCAGTACTTC.

The V call is TRBV18, the J call TRBJ2-3; 8 nucleotides agree with TRBD1. This CDR3 is built from 18 residues. J was trimmed by 1 base and V by 1 base; bases with no gene match: 10. Germline V gene lookup returns CDR1 KGHSH and CDR2 LQKENI. The DNA of the CDR3 is TGTGCCAGCTCACCACTTCCCACGACAGGGGAAGGCACAGATACGCAGTATTTT. It yields the protein CASSPLPTTGEGTDTQYF. Full variable domain (missing parts from reference TRBV18 and TRBJ2-3): NAGVMQNPRHLVRRRGQEARLRCSPMKGHSHVYWYRQLPEEGLKFMVYLQKENIIDESGMPKERFSAEFPKEGPSILRIQQVVRGDSAAYFCASSPLPTTGEGTDTQYFGPGTRLTVL.

This clonotype has at least ten counts. Here the CDR3 reads CASSSPAVPYNEQFF. The CDR3 bases are TGTGCCAGCAGTTCCCCGGCAGTTCCCTACAATGAGCAGTTCTTC. This chain connects TRBV28 to TRBJ2-1; D is unclear. Looked up from germline, CDR1 is MDHEN and CDR2 is SYDVKM. Deletions cut 4 bases from V and 2 bases from J, with 12 bases between. CDR3 length equals 15 residues. The whole variable domain, filled in from reference TRBV28 and TRBJ2-1, reads DVKVTQSSRYLVKRTGEKVFLECVQDMDHENMFWYRQDPGLGLRLIYFSYDVKMKEKGDIPEGYSVSREKKERFSLILESASTNQTSMYLCASSSPAVPYNEQFFGPGTRLTVL.

With respect to this clonotype: A much bigger clone sits one base away, suggesting this may be a read error. Written as DNA, the CDR3 is TGCAGTGCTAGAGCGACGGTCTTGGATGGCCACACCTTC. It encodes CSARATVLDGHTF. The rearrangement joins TRBV20-1 to TRBJ1-2; D is unresolved. This CDR3 has 13 amino acids. CDR1 DFQATT and CDR2 SNEGSKA come from the germline V gene (reference sequence).

This clonotype was observed a handful of times. The chain has TRBV3-1 and TRBJ2-4; D remains ambiguous. V dropped 1 base and J dropped 0 bases, with 10 bases sitting between them. Germline V gene sequence: CDR1 LGHDT, CDR2 YNNKEL (reference sequence). There are 16 residues in the CDR3. CDR3 region: CASSQVVSVAKNIQYF. CDR3 coding DNA: TGTGCCAGCAGCCAAGTGGTCTCCGTAGCCAAAAACATTCAGTACTTC.

For this clonotype: One end of the junction varies from germline; a read error may be responsible. The chain uses TRBV7-9 and TRBJ1-2; a weak D match, TRBD1 (5 bases). CDR3 length equals 16 residues. Germline CDR1 SEHNR, CDR2 FQNEAQ (reference sequence). The CDR3 region has the DNA TGTGCCAGCAGCTCCTCGGGGGAGGGTCTTAACTATGGCTACACCTTT. It specifies CASSSSGEGLNYGYTF. Combining the CDR3 with reference TRBV7-9 and TRBJ1-2 gives the whole variable domain DTGVSQNPRHKITKRGQNVTFRCDPISEHNRLYWYRQTLGQGPEFLTYFQNEAQLEKSRLLSDRFSAERPKGSFSTLEIQRTEQGDSAMYLCASSSSGEGLNYGYTFGSGTRLTVV.

Regarding this clonotype: A read error may explain this, as a much larger clone is one base away. The chain links TRBV6-2 or TRBV6-3 to TRBJ1-2; a weak D match, TRBD1 (5 bases). Germline CDR1 MNHEY, CDR2 SVGEGT. V was clipped by 6 bases and J by 6 bases, with 11 bases between them. This CDR3 comprises 12 residues. DNA for the CDR3: TGTGCCAGCAGACAGGACGGGAATGGCTACACCTTC. This encodes CASRQDGNGYTF.

This clonotype was seen many times. The rearrangement uses TRBV15 and TRBJ2-6; D not certain. Trimming removed 0 bases at V and 1 base at J, with 7 bases between. Germline V gene sequence: CDR1 LNHNV, CDR2 YYDKDF (reference sequence). CDR3 length: 16 residues. The CDR3 protein is CATSRDHGSGANVLTF. The CDR3 DNA reads TGTGCCACCAGCAGAGATCACGGGTCTGGGGCCAACGTCCTGACTTTC.